The present entry profiles one T cell receptor (beta chain) with its context. Using immunoSEQ multiplex PCR, the repertoire was profiled, and TCRdb retains in-frame clones only, with some absent. The sample lists 350,000 to 450,000 clones; approximately 89% were seen once. This specimen belongs to a study of Ad26.COV2.S vaccination and SARS-CoV-2 variants. Study details: Donor got 5x10^10 or 1x10^11 viral particles of Ad26.COV2.S.

Treatment: around 19 received Ad26.COV2.S at low or high dose, single or two shots; a few received placebo; per-sample allocation not given. Sample collection was performed on day 63 after the first vaccine or placebo injection. This clonotype was obtained from a person between 18 and 59 years old who received the Ad26.COV2.S COVID-19 vaccine or a placebo. Sample: peripheral blood, taken in a trial of Ad26.COV2.S vaccine versus placebo.

The CDR3 protein is CASSQGLAGGPLSYEQYF. The CDR3 region has the DNA TGTGCCAGCAGCCAAGGACTAGCGGGAGGGCCCCTCTCCTACGAGCAGTACTTC. The chain carries TRBV7-8 and TRBJ2-7; 15 positions match TRBD2. Per the germline V gene, CDR1 is SGHVS and CDR2 is FQNEAQ. The CDR3 has 18 amino acids. V trimming: 5 bases; J trimming: 0 bases; junction bases outside the gene matches: 8.